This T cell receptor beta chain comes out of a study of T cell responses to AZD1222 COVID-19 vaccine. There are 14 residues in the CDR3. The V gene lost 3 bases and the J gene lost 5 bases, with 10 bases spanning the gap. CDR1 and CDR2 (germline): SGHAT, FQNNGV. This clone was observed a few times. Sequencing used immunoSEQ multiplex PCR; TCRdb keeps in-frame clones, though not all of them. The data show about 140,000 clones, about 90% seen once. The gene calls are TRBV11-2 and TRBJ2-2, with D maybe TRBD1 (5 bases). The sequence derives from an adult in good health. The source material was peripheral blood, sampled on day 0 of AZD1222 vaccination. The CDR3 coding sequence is TGTGCCAGCAGCTTTAGGGGCGCGACCGGGGAGCTGTTTTTT. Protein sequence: CASSFRGATGELFF.